What follows are 9 T cell receptor beta chains derived from one specimen sequenced in a study of early T cells in non-severe SARS-CoV-2 infection. TCRdb used MiXCR to reprocess the 5' RACE reads, holding one entry per CDR3 protein. The sample consists of tens of thousands of distinct CDR3 sequences, about 9% of them appearing once. The sequences come from whole blood, collected at baseline. These receptors came from an adult who was a healthcare worker with PCR-confirmed SARS-CoV-2 infection or an uninfected control (not recorded which).

This rearrangement joins TRBV4-3 to TRBJ2-7; D perhaps matches TRBD1 (6 bases). Trimming pared 3 bases from V and 2 bases from J, leaving 8 bases between. The CDR3 totals 13 residues. From germline, CDR1 is LGHNA and CDR2 YSLEER. The chain's CDR3 is CASSQDRTYEQYF. The CDR3, as DNA: TGCGCCAGCAGCCAGGACAGAACCTACGAGCAGTACTTC.

This clonotype was seen a handful of times. The chain has TRBV12-3 or TRBV12-4 and TRBJ2-1; D perhaps matches TRBD1 (6 bases). CDR3 length: 18 amino acids. V was shortened by 5 bases and J by 0 bases, with 20 bases between the two germline ends. This chain's CDR3 is CASSLLRDIPSSYNEQFF. The CDR3 DNA is TGTGCCAGCAGTCTACTCCGGGACATACCTAGCTCCTACAATGAGCAGTTCTTC.

This clonotype has at least ten counts. No DNA is shown, since the ends of the CDR3 on it are uncertain; the CDR3 is the one TCRdb lists. The chain has TRBV9 and TRBJ2-3; TRBD2 is taken as the D call from the table, unchecked against the DNA. The CDR3 region is 18 residues in length, termini included. The V gene's germline CDR1 is SGDLS and CDR2 YYNGEE. CDR3: CASSVGPGLAGTTDTQYF.

Ten or more counts support this clonotype. V and J are TRBV10-2 and TRBJ1-5; D is possibly TRBD1 (5 bases). Germline CDR1 and CDR2: WSHSY and SAAADI. The CDR3 has 15 residues. V was pared by 5 bases and J by 7 bases, with 18 bases between. The CDR3 protein is CASSSATGLGQPQHF. The CDR3 nucleotides read TGCGCCAGCAGTTCTGCCACGGGGCTAGGACAGCCCCAGCATTTT.

Many counts were recorded for this clonotype. The gene calls are TRBV7-9 and TRBJ1-1; D uncertain. This CDR3 is built from 18 residues. Germline values: CDR1 SEHNR, CDR2 FQNEAQ (reference sequence). Trimming shortened V by 0 bases and J by 0 bases, and 17 bases separated the two germline ends. The DNA for the CDR3 is TGTGCCAGCAGCTTAGCTTTGGGCCCTCGGATGGTGAACACTGAAGCTTTCTTT. This encodes CASSLALGPRMVNTEAFF.

This chain joins TRBV28 and TRBJ2-1; 8 bases fit TRBD1. With 4 bases clipped from V and 14 bases from J, the junction kept 13 bases outside the gene matches. Germline V gene data show CDR1 as MDHEN and CDR2 as SYDVKM. The CDR3 is 14 residues long. Here the CDR3 reads CASSSGGDRQGKFF. CDR3 in DNA: TGTGCCAGCAGTTCAGGGGGAGACCGACAGGGGAAGTTCTTC.

This clonotype has a handful of counts. V is TRBV7-9 and J is TRBJ2-1; 11 bases fit TRBD2. CDR1 is SEHNR, CDR2 FQNEAQ, per germline (reference sequence). This CDR3 is built from 15 residues. The trim removed 1 base at V and 6 bases at J, leaving 2 bases unmatched. The CDR3 DNA sequence: TGTGCCAGCAGCTTAGGGACTAGCGGGTCCAATGAGCAGTTCTTC. Translated: CASSLGTSGSNEQFF.

The table lists this clonotype with a few counts. V gene TRBV5-6 combines with J gene TRBJ2-5; D not certain. This CDR3 region has 13 residues. Germline V gives CDR1 SGHDT, CDR2 YYEEEE. V was cut by 3 bases and J by 1 base, with 7 bases left in between. In DNA form, the CDR3 reads TGTGCCAGCAGCTCCATTCGCCAAGAGACCCAGTACTTC. Encoded protein: CASSSIRQETQYF.

This clonotype was recorded a few times. The genes are TRBV4-2 and TRBJ1-1, with D possibly TRBD1 on 6 matching bases. Germline lookup yields CDR1 LGHNA and CDR2 YNFKEQ. The length of the CDR3 is 15 residues. Trimming took off 0 bases at V and 1 base at J, with 9 bases between the two ends. DNA of the CDR3: TGTGCCAGCAGCCAAGATCACAGGGAGAACACTGAAGCTTTCTTT. This encodes CASSQDHRENTEAFF.